The rows below give T cell receptor beta chains drawn from one sample of a study of T-cell memory formation after mild COVID-19. TCRdb called the 5' RACE reads again in MiXCR, with one record for every CDR3 protein. The sample holds 550,000 to 700,000 distinct CDR3 sequences, 15% to 20% seen once. Specimen: PBMCs or a T cell subset sorted from them (not recorded which). These receptor sequences come from an adult woman who had mild COVID-19 (a few samples of this study predate the infection). Cell type and time point are not known. The CDR3 runs from the conserved cysteine through the conserved F or W. D genes are given only for firm matches. The size field is filled for only some rows; it gives once, few, many or a size class.

few,TRBJ1-5,.,TRBV24-1,TGTGCCACCGGCCGGGCAGGGGACAATCAGCCCCAGCATTTT,CATGRAGDNQPQHF
.,TRBJ1-6,.,TRBV12-3/TRBV12-4,TGTGCCAGCAGTTTATGGGGGGAAGATTCACCCCTCCACTTT,CASSLWGEDSPLHF
.,TRBJ2-7,TRBD1,TRBV6-5,TGTGCCAGCAGTTACGGACAGGGCACCTACGAGCAGTACTTC,CASSYGQGTYEQYF
.,TRBJ2-5,TRBD2,TRBV3-1,TGTGCCAGCAGCCGTAGCGGGGGGTTTCTCGGTGAGACCCAGTACTTC,CASSRSGGFLGETQYF
many,TRBJ2-5,TRBD1,TRBV7-3,TGTGCCAGCAGCTTGGGGACAGGGGGCGCGGGGACCCAGTACTTC,CASSLGTGGAGTQYF
few,TRBJ2-5,TRBD2,TRBV9,TGTGCCAGCAGCGTAGACCCCCTCGGACTAGCGGCAGAGACCCAGTACTTC,CASSVDPLGLAAETQYF
few,TRBJ2-7,.,TRBV27,TGTGCCAGCAGTTTTTCGACGGATTCCTACGAGCAGTACTTC,CASSFSTDSYEQYF
many,TRBJ1-5,TRBD1,TRBV6-5,TGTGCCAGCAGTAAAGGGACAGGGGCTCAGCCCCAGCATTTT,CASSKGTGAQPQHF
few,TRBJ2-7,.,TRBV9,TGTGCCAGCAGCGTCGCCGGGACAACCATCTACGAGCAGTACTTC,CASSVAGTTIYEQYF
few,TRBJ1-4,.,TRBV10-3,TGTGCCCCCCGACCATCAACTAATGAAAAACTGTTTTTT,CAPRPSTNEKLFF
.,TRBJ1-1,TRBD1,TRBV27,TGTGCCAGCAGACTCACAGGGGGGTCGGGCACTGAAGCTTTCTTT,CASRLTGGSGTEAFF
.,TRBJ1-2,.,TRBV12-3/TRBV12-4,TGTGCCAGCAGTCCAGCGGGGTACCGGGGCTACACCTTC,CASSPAGYRGYTF
.,TRBJ1-1,.,TRBV7-2,TGTGCCAGCAGCCCAATTGGGGCTGAAGCTTTCTTT,CASSPIGAEAFF
few,TRBJ1-5,TRBD1,TRBV7-9,TGTGCCAGCAGCTTCGGGTTTGGCGGGGACAGCCAGCCCCAGCATTTT,CASSFGFGGDSQPQHF
.,TRBJ2-7,.,TRBV12-3/TRBV12-4,TGTGCCAGCAGTTTAGGGGCCCACGAGCAGTACTTC,CASSLGAHEQYF
many,TRBJ1-1,TRBD1,TRBV6-6,TGTGCCAGCAGTGGAGACAGGGGTGTTCACACTGAAGCTTTCTTT,CASSGDRGVHTEAFF
.,TRBJ1-1,.,TRBV12-3/TRBV12-4,TGTGCCAGCCGGGTCCTTATGAACACTGAAGCTTTCTTT,CASRVLMNTEAFF
few,TRBJ2-1,TRBD2,TRBV20-1,TGCAGTGCTAGATGGTCTAGCGGGATCGATGAGCAGTTCTTC,CSARWSSGIDEQFF
.,TRBJ1-6,.,TRBV7-2,TGTGCCAGCAGCCTAGCAGGGACCCAAAGTGGGTTTTCACCCCTCCACTTT,CASSLAGTQSGFSPLHF
.,TRBJ2-3,.,TRBV2,TGTGCCAGCGAAGAGGATGTCACAGATACGCAGTATTTT,CASEEDVTDTQYF
.,TRBJ2-2,.,TRBV5-6,TGTGCCAGCAGCTTGTACAGAACGAACACCGGGGAGCTGTTTTTT,CASSLYRTNTGELFF
.,TRBJ2-4,.,TRBV5-1,TGCGCCAGCAGCTTCGGGGACGGTAACATTCAGTACTTC,CASSFGDGNIQYF
few,TRBJ2-7,TRBD1,TRBV10-3,TGTGCCATCACTGTTGGACAGGCTTACGAGCAGTACTTC,CAITVGQAYEQYF
.,TRBJ2-5,.,TRBV11-2,TGTGCCAGCCGCCCAGCAGGGCACCACCAAGAGACCCAGTACTTC,CASRPAGHHQETQYF
few,TRBJ1-3,TRBD1,TRBV7-2,TGTGCCAGCAGCCTTGGGACAGGGTGGGGACTCTCTGGAAACACCATATATTTT,CASSLGTGWGLSGNTIYF
.,TRBJ2-1,TRBD2,TRBV7-9,TGTGCCAGCAGCACCGGACTAGCGGGAGTCCGCGGCAATGAGCAGTTCTTC,CASSTGLAGVRGNEQFF
.,TRBJ2-7,TRBD2,TRBV7-2,TGTGCCAGCAGCCCCTTAGCGGGAGGGAACTACGAGCAGTACTTC,CASSPLAGGNYEQYF
few,TRBJ2-4,.,TRBV6-6,TGTGCCAGCAGTACCTCTGGCAGAGGGAACATTCAGTACTTC,CASSTSGRGNIQYF
few,TRBJ1-1,.,TRBV29-1,TGCAGCGTCTTCAGGGGCACTGAAGCTTTCTTT,CSVFRGTEAFF
.,TRBJ1-1,.,TRBV5-1,TGCGCCAGCAGCCGTACAGGCTCGCGGAACACTGAAGCTTTCTTT,CASSRTGSRNTEAFF
few,TRBJ2-1,.,TRBV5-1,TGCGCCAGCAGCCTCCTGGGCCCGGGGGATAATGAGCAGTTCTTC,CASSLLGPGDNEQFF
many,TRBJ2-1,.,TRBV5-1,TGCGCCAGCAGCTTCGGGACCCTATCCTACAATGAGCAGTTCTTC,CASSFGTLSYNEQFF
few,TRBJ2-3,TRBD1,TRBV19,TGTGCCAGTAGTTCCCAGACAGGGGTAGATACGCAGTATTTT,CASSSQTGVDTQYF
.,TRBJ2-5,.,TRBV4-2,TGTGCCAGCAGCCGCGGACTAACGGCCGAGACCCAGTACTTC,CASSRGLTAETQYF
few,TRBJ1-1,.,TRBV6-6,TGTGCCAGCACCCTCGGGGTTCTGACTGAAGCTTTCTTT,CASTLGVLTEAFF
.,TRBJ2-1,.,TRBV19,TGTGCCAGTAGCCACGGAAGACCTGAGCAGTTCTTC,CASSHGRPEQFF
.,TRBJ2-1,.,TRBV9,TGTGCCAGCAGCGTAGATGGGGGAGGCCACGTGGAGCAGTTCTTC,CASSVDGGGHVEQFF
many,TRBJ2-7,.,TRBV20-1,TGCAGTGCTAGAGGAGGGGGGCTCTCCTACGAGCAGTACTTC,CSARGGGLSYEQYF
.,TRBJ2-7,.,TRBV6-5,TGTGCCAGCAGTTGGGGACATTCCTACGAGCAGTACTTC,CASSWGHSYEQYF
many,TRBJ2-1,.,TRBV7-2,TGTGCCAGCAGCTTAGGGTGGACTCCTAACAATGAGCAGTTCTTC,CASSLGWTPNNEQFF
.,TRBJ2-5,TRBD2,TRBV2,TGTGCCAGCAGTGTCTTTTCGGCGGGGGAGGTAGAGACCCAGTACTTC,CASSVFSAGEVETQYF
few,TRBJ2-2,.,TRBV20-1,TGCAGTGCCCTCGCCGACACCGGGGAGCTGTTTTTT,CSALADTGELFF
.,TRBJ1-1,.,TRBV23-1,TGCGCCAGCAGCCGACAGCAGAACACTGAAGCTTTCTTT,CASSRQQNTEAFF
.,TRBJ2-7,TRBD2,TRBV29-1,TGCAGCGCCCTAGGACTAGCGGTAACCTACGAGCAGTACTTC,CSALGLAVTYEQYF
few,TRBJ2-7,.,TRBV14,TGTGCCAGCAGCCGTCTGGGGGCGGGAGCCTACGAGCAGTACTTC,CASSRLGAGAYEQYF